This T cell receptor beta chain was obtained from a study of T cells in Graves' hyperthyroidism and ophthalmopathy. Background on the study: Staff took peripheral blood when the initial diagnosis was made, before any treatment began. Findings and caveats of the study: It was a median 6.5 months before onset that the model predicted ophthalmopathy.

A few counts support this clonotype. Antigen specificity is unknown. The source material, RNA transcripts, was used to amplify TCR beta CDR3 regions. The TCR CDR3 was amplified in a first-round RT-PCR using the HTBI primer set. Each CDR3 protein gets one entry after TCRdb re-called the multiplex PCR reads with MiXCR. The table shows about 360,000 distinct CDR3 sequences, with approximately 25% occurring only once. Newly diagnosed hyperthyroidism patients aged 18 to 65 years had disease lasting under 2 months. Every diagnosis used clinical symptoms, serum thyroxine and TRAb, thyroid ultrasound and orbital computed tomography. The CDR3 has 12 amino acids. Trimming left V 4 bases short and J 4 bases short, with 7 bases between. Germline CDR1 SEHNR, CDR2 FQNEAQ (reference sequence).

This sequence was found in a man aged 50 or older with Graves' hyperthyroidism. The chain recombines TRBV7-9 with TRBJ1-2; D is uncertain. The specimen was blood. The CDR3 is CASSYQGYGYTF. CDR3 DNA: TGTGCCAGCAGCTACCAAGGCTATGGCTACACCTTC.